This T cell receptor (beta chain) derives from a study of CD4 T cells in relation to SARS-CoV-2 and coronaviruses. Unexposed donor CD4+ T cells date from about 2010-2019, before the COVID-19 pandemic. V lost 4 bases to trimming and J lost 6 bases, with 17 bases between them. In germline, CDR1 is SGDLS, CDR2 YYNGEE. This CDR3 has 15 residues. Libraries were prepared by immunoSEQ multiplex PCR; TCRdb keeps only in-frame clonotypes and omits some of them. The table shows about 59,000 clones, with 70% to 90% occurring only once. The study, taken as a whole, reports: Monoreactive clones expanded significantly more to SARS-CoV-2 than crossreactive clones did. Memory recall responses, not primary responses primed in culture, are what the assay detects. Around 62% of donors had memory CD4+ clonotypes crossrecognizing SARS-CoV-2 and common cold coronavirus spike. Samples before the pandemic and after infection were not matched within any donor.

On this clone: The antigen remains undetermined.

This chain joins TRBV9 and TRBJ2-1; possible D gene TRBD1, 5 bases. The receptor was derived from a human donor in good health. Sequenced sample: memory CD4+ T cells from PBMCs. The CDR3 sequence is CASSPQGRTGNEQFF. The CDR3 nucleotides read TGTGCCAGCAGCCCCCAGGGCCGAACGGGCAATGAGCAGTTCTTC.